Listed below are T cell receptor beta chains from one sample, sequenced in a study of lymphopenia after photon versus proton radiotherapy. Some clones are missing from TCRdb's copy, which holds only in-frame ones; the method was immunoSEQ multiplex PCR. The data show 25,000 to 35,000 clones, with 85% to 90% seen just once and approximately 6.6% held by the top ten. The specimen was peripheral blood, collected from a patient treated with photon-based radiotherapy. These receptors originate from a woman in her 50s with pancreatic cancer. The CDR3 runs from the conserved cysteine through the conserved F or W. The D gene is left open where the match is weak. Part of the rows lack a size; the others show once, few, many or a class for expanded clones.

J gene	V gene	D gene	clone size	CDR3 DNA	CDR3 protein
TRBJ1-5	TRBV7-9	TRBD1	-	TGTGCCAGCAGCTCGGGACAGGGACGCCAGCCCCAGCATTTT	CASSSGQGRQPQHF
TRBJ2-2	TRBV6-5	-	-	TGTGCCAGCAGTTACCGCCTATACACCGGGGAGCTGTTTTTT	CASSYRLYTGELFF
TRBJ2-5	TRBV15	-	-	TGTGCCACCAGCAGAGAGTTCCAAGAGACCCAGTACTTC	CATSREFQETQYF
TRBJ2-2	TRBV30	-	-	TGTGCCTGGAGACAGGAGGCGAATCTTGCCGGGGAGCTGTTTTTT	CAWRQEANLAGELFF
TRBJ1-4	TRBV2	TRBD1	-	TGTGCCAGCAGTGGCAACAGGGGTGGGGATGAAAAACTGTTTTTT	CASSGNRGGDEKLFF
TRBJ2-1	TRBV14	-	-	TGTGCCAGCAGCCAAGGCAGGGGAAGGGGGAATGAGCAGTTCTTC	CASSQGRGRGNEQFF
TRBJ2-3	TRBV7-8	-	-	TGTGCCAGCAGCTTAGGCATGCCGGGGTCAGATACGCAGTATTTT	CASSLGMPGSDTQYF
TRBJ1-1	TRBV28	-	once	TGTGCCAGCAGTCTGACTTTGAACACTGAAGCTTTCTTT	CASSLTLNTEAFF
TRBJ1-5	TRBV19	TRBD1	-	TGTGCCAGTATCGAGACAGGGATCAATCAGCCCCAGCATTTT	CASIETGINQPQHF
TRBJ2-1	TRBV7-2	TRBD2	once	TGTGCCAGCAGCTTAATGACTAGCGGCAATGAGCAGTTCTTC	CASSLMTSGNEQFF
TRBJ2-7	TRBV10-3	-	-	TGTGCCATCAGTGCCGACGGATCCTACGAGCAGTACTTC	CAISADGSYEQYF
TRBJ2-1	TRBV6-5	-	-	TGTGCCAGCAGCCCCGGGACGATTGCGGGCAATGAGCAGTTCTTC	CASSPGTIAGNEQFF
TRBJ2-3	TRBV11-2	-	-	TGTGCCAGCAGCTTAGGCACAGATACGCAGTATTTT	CASSLGTDTQYF
TRBJ2-1	TRBV5-1	TRBD2	-	TGCGCCAGCTCGACTAGCGGGACGTACAATGAGCAGTTCTTC	CASSTSGTYNEQFF
TRBJ2-5	TRBV6-5	TRBD1	-	TGTGCCAGCAGTTACTCTGGTGGGACAGGGGAAGAGACCCAGTACTTC	CASSYSGGTGEETQYF
TRBJ1-2	TRBV29-1	TRBD1	-	TGCAGCGTTTTCCAGACAGGGGATGTGAACTATGGCTACACCTTC	CSVFQTGDVNYGYTF
TRBJ2-1	TRBV29-1	-	-	TGCAGCGTTGAGGGGGGTGTTCGGGTTTGGAATGAGCAGTTCTTC	CSVEGGVRVWNEQFF
TRBJ1-5	TRBV19	TRBD1	once	TGTGCCAGTAGTTCCCTTATGGGGACAGGGCAACATCAGCCCCAGCATTTT	CASSSLMGTGQHQPQHF
TRBJ2-5	TRBV18	-	-	TGTGCCAGCTCACCCGTTCAAGAGACCCAGTACTTC	CASSPVQETQYF
TRBJ2-7	TRBV11-2	TRBD1	-	TGTGCCAGCAGCAACCGACGGACAGGGGTCGAGCAGTACTTC	CASSNRRTGVEQYF
TRBJ1-1	TRBV10-2	-	-	TGCGCCAGCAAGAAGTCCATGAACACTGAAGCTTTCTTT	CASKKSMNTEAFF
TRBJ1-5	TRBV2	-	-	TGTGCCAGCAGTTCCGGGACACATCAAAATCAGCCCCAGCATTTT	CASSSGTHQNQPQHF
TRBJ2-1	TRBV29-1	TRBD2	-	TGCAGCGTTCCGGGGCCCGGCACTAGCGGGGGCAATGAGCAGTTCTTC	CSVPGPGTSGGNEQFF
TRBJ1-1	TRBV19	TRBD1	-	TGTGCCAGTAGTAGGGGACAGGCGGCTTATGAAGCTTTCTTT	CASSRGQAAYEAFF
TRBJ2-7	TRBV7-8	-	-	TGTGCCAGCAGCTCCTGGAACACGGGGACCTCCTACGAGCAGTACTTC	CASSSWNTGTSYEQYF
TRBJ1-6	TRBV18	-	-	TGTGCCAGCTCACCATTACAGGGTGGGAATTCACCCCTCCACTTT	CASSPLQGGNSPLHF
TRBJ2-4	TRBV19	-	-	TGTGCCAGTACCCCCTCCCCAGACCCCAAAAACATTCAGTACTTC	CASTPSPDPKNIQYF
TRBJ2-1	TRBV25-1	-	-	TGTGCCAGCAGTGGAGCGGCATACAATGAGCAGTTCTTC	CASSGAAYNEQFF
TRBJ1-4	TRBV6-6	-	-	TGTGCCAGCAGCCCGATTGCAGCTAATGAAAAACTGTTTTTT	CASSPIAANEKLFF
TRBJ2-7	TRBV19	-	-	TGTGCCAGTAGTCCCGGGCGGATCCCCTCCTACGAGCAGTACTTC	CASSPGRIPSYEQYF
TRBJ1-2	TRBV29-1	TRBD1	-	TGCAGCGTTGCGACAGGGGGGTCGGCTAACTATGGCTACACCTTC	CSVATGGSANYGYTF
TRBJ1-4	TRBV25-1	-	-	TGTGCCAGCAGTGAAGGATCTGGGAGGGAAAAACTGTTTTTT	CASSEGSGREKLFF
TRBJ2-1	TRBV14	-	-	TGTGCCAGCAAGTCGGGCCTCTACAATGAGCAGTTCTTC	CASKSGLYNEQFF
TRBJ2-4	TRBV11-2	TRBD1	few	TGTGCCAGCAGCTTAGGGGGACAGGCCAAAAACATTCAGTACTTC	CASSLGGQAKNIQYF
TRBJ1-4	TRBV4-3	-	-	TGCGCCAGCAGCCAGGCCGGGCCTAATGAAAAACTGTTTTTT	CASSQAGPNEKLFF
TRBJ2-1	TRBV9	-	-	TGTGCCAGCAGCTCCCTGACGGGATTTGGCTACAATGAGCAGTTCTTC	CASSSLTGFGYNEQFF
TRBJ2-7	TRBV10-1	TRBD2	once	TGCGCCAGCAGTGAGGACGGGGAGGGCGCCCTGAACGAGCAGTACTTC	CASSEDGEGALNEQYF
TRBJ1-2	TRBV19	-	-	TGTGCCAGTAGTATCACTGCTCTAAACTATGGCTACACCTTC	CASSITALNYGYTF
TRBJ2-1	TRBV9	-	-	TGTGCCAGCACCCTGTCGGCGGGGCCCAATGAGCAGTTCTTC	CASTLSAGPNEQFF
TRBJ2-2	TRBV7-2	-	-	TGTGCCAGCAGCCCCCGGGAGTATGCCGGGGAGCTGTTTTTT	CASSPREYAGELFF
TRBJ2-3	TRBV10-1	TRBD1	-	TGCGCCAGCAGTGAGTCCCGACAGGGGGCTGGGGATACGCAGTATTTT	CASSESRQGAGDTQYF
TRBJ2-7	TRBV7-2	-	-	TGTGCCAGCAGCCAGTTTTACGGGAGACCCTACGAGCAGTACTTC	CASSQFYGRPYEQYF
TRBJ2-5	TRBV19	-	once	TGTGCCAGTAGTATTAAGGGCGTGGGGGAAGAGACCCAGTACTTC	CASSIKGVGEETQYF
TRBJ2-5	TRBV30	-	-	TGTGCCTGGATGGGAGACCAAGAGACCCAGTACTTC	CAWMGDQETQYF
TRBJ1-1	TRBV27	-	few	TGTGCCAGCAGTTTATTCGGGGCGCAGAACACTGAAGCTTTCTTT	CASSLFGAQNTEAFF
TRBJ1-5	TRBV18	-	-	TGTGCCAGCTCACCAGGGAAGAGCAATCAGCCCCAGCATTTT	CASSPGKSNQPQHF
TRBJ2-6	TRBV19	-	-	TGTGCCAGTAGTATGGGGTCTGGGGCCAACGTCCTGACTTTC	CASSMGSGANVLTF
TRBJ2-2	TRBV10-1	TRBD1	-	TGCGCCACCCGGAATGGACAGGGAAACGGGGAGCTGTTTTTT	CATRNGQGNGELFF
TRBJ2-6	TRBV9	-	-	TGTGCCAGCAGCGTAGCGGGCGCCGGGGCCAACGTCCTGACTTTC	CASSVAGAGANVLTF